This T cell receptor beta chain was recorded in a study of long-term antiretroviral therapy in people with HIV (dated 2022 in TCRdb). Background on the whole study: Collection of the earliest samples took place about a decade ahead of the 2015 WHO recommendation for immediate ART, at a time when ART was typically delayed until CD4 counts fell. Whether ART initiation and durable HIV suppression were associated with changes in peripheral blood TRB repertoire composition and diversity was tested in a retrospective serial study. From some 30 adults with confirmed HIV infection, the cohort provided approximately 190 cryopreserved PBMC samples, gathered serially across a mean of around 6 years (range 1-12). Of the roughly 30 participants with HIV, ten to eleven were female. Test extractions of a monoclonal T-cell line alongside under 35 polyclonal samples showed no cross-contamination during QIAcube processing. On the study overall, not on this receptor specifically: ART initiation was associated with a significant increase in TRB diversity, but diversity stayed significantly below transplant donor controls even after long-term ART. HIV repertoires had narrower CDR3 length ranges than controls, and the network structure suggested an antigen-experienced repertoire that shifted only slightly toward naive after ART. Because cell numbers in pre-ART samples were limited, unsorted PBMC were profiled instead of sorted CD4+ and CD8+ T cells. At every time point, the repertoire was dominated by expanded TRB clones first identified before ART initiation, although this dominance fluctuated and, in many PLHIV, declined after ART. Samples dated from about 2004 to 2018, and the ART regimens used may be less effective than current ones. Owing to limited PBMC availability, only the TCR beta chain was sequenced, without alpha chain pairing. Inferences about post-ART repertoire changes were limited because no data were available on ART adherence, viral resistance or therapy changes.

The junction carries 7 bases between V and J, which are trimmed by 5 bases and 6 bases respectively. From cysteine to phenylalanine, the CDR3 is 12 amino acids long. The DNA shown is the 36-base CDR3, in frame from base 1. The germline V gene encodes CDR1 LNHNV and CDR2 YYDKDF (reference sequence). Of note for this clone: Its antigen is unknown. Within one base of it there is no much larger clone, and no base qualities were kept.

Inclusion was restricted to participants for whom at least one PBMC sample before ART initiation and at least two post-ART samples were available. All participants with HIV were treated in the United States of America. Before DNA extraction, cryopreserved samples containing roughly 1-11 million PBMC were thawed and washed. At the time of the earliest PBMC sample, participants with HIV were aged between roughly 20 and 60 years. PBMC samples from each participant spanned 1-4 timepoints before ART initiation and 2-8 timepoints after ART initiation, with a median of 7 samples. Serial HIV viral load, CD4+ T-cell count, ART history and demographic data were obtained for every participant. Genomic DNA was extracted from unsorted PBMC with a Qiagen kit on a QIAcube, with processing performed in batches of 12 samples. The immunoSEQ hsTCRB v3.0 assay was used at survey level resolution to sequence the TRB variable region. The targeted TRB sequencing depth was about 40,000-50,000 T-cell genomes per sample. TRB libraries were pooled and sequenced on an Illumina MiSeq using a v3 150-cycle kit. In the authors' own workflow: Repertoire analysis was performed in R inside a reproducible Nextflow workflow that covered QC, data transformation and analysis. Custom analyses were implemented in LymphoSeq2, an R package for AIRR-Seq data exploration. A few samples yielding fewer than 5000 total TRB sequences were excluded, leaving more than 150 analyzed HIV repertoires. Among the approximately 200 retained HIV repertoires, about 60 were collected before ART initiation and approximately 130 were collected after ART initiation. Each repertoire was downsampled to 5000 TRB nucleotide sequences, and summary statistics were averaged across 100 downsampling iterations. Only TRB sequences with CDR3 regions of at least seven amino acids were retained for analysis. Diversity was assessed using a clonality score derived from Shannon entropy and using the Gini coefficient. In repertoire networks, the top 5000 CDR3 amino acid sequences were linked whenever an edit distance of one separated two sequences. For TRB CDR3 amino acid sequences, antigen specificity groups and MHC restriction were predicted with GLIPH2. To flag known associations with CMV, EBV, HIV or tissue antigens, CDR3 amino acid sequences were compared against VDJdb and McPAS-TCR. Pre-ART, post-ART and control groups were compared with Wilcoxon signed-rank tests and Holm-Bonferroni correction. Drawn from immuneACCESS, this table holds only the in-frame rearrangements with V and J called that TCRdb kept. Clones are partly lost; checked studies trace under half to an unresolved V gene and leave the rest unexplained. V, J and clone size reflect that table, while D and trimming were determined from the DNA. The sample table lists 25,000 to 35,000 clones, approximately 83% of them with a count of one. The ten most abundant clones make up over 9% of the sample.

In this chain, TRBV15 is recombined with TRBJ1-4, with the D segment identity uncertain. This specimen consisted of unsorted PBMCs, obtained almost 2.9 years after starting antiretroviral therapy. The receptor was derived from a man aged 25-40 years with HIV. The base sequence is TGTGCCACCAGCGGGCAATATGAAAAACTGTTTTTT. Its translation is CATSGQYEKLFF.